Listed here are 32 T cell receptor beta chains from one sample, sequenced in a study of STAT5B mutations in CD4+ large granular lymphocyte leukemia. Produced via immunoSEQ multiplex PCR; TCRdb's table is partial and in-frame only. Of about 35,000 clones detected, approximately 67% appear once; the ten largest clones hold around 1.7%. The sequenced sample was CD4+ T cells from blood buffy coats. The receptor source for this set is a human donor in good health.

V and J are TRBV10-3 and TRBJ2-2; TRBD1 might be the D (6 bases). From germline, CDR1 is ENHRY and CDR2 SYGVKD. This CDR3 region has 14 residues. V was trimmed by 4 bases and J by 6 bases, leaving 12 bases between them. The DNA of the CDR3 is TGTGCCATCAGTGGTTACCAGGGGCCCGGGGAGCTGTTTTTT. This translates into CAISGYQGPGELFF.

The rearrangement uses TRBV19 and TRBJ2-7, with D perhaps being TRBD1 or TRBD2 (6 bases each). Germline V lookup: CDR1 LNHDA, CDR2 SQIVND (reference sequence). The CDR3 runs to 14 residues. Trimming pared 6 bases from V and 2 bases from J, leaving 14 bases between. DNA for the CDR3: TGTGCCAGTAGGGAGGGGGACGCCACCTACGAGCAGTACTTC. This codes for CASREGDATYEQYF.

This chain uses TRBV5-1 with TRBJ2-7, with TRBD1 identical over 10 bases. Germline V gives CDR1 SGHRS, CDR2 YFSETQ. The CDR3 is 15 amino acids. Trimming cost V 0 bases and J 6 bases; bases outside gene matches: 6. CDR3 sequence (DNA): TGCGCCAGCAGCTTGGCCCCGGGACAGGGGCGCGAGCAGTACTTC. Amino acid sequence: CASSLAPGQGREQYF.

The chain uses TRBV5-4 and TRBJ2-2; 15 positions agree with TRBD2. This CDR3 is built from 18 residues. J gave up 2 bases and V 4 bases, and 6 bases lay outside the gene matches. Germline CDR1 reads SGHNT; CDR2 reads YYREEE (reference sequence). The CDR3 reads CASSLGLAGGLNTGELFF. In nucleotides, the CDR3 is TGTGCCAGCAGCCTGGGACTAGCGGGGGGATTAAACACCGGGGAGCTGTTTTTT. Together with reference TRBV5-4 and TRBJ2-2, the CDR3 gives the full variable domain: ETGVTQSPTHLIKTRGQQVTLRCSSQSGHNTVSWYQQALGQGPQFIFQYYREEENGRGNFPPRFSGLQFPNYSSELNVNALELDDSALYLCASSLGLAGGLNTGELFFGEGSRLTVL.

This sequence joins TRBV10-2 and TRBJ2-3; D assignment may be TRBD1 or TRBD2 (5 bases each). Germline V lookup: CDR1 WSHSY, CDR2 SAAADI. The CDR3 has 13 amino acids. Trimming stripped 11 bases from V and 2 bases from J, with 14 bases between. The CDR3 spells CAAMGDFTDTQYF. In DNA, the CDR3 is TGCGCCGCGATGGGGGATTTCACAGATACGCAGTATTTT.

This chain joins TRBV7-8 and TRBJ1-2; tentatively, D is TRBD1 (6 bases). Germline V CDR1 and CDR2: SGHVS, FQNEAQ. This CDR3 is 15 amino acids long. V was shortened by 5 bases and J by 0 bases, with 13 bases between the two germline ends. Here the CDR3 reads CASSRYGQSNYGYTF. The CDR3 DNA reads as TGTGCCAGCAGCCGATACGGACAGTCTAACTATGGCTACACCTTC. Supplemented by reference TRBV7-8 and TRBJ1-2, the full variable domain reads GAGVSQSPRYKVAKRGQDVALRCDPISGHVSLFWYQQALGQGPEFLTYFQNEAQLDKSGLPSDRFFAERPEGSVSTLKIQRTQQEDSAVYLCASSRYGQSNYGYTFGSGTRLTVV.

This chain connects TRBV19 to TRBJ2-7, with unresolved D. The CDR3 has 14 amino acids. Trimming took off 8 bases at V and 5 bases at J, with 19 bases between the two ends. Per the germline V gene, CDR1 is LNHDA and CDR2 is SQIVND (reference sequence). In nucleotides, the CDR3 is TGTGCCAGTTTTCCTGACACCCGCCTCCACGAGCAGTACTTC. This gives the protein CASFPDTRLHEQYF.

This clone was recorded a few times. This chain links TRBV19 with TRBJ2-7; tentative D call: TRBD2 (7 bases). V lost 11 bases, J lost 0 bases, and 11 bases lay in between. The germline gives CDR1 LNHDA, CDR2 SQIVND (reference sequence). The CDR3 loop spans 12 amino acids. The CDR3 DNA is TGTGCCGGCGGGGGCCTCTCCTACGAGCAGTACTTC. Protein: CAGGGLSYEQYF.

By sample share, this clone is medium-sized. The chain couples TRBV2 to TRBJ2-7; D ambiguous. Deletions cut 4 bases from V and 3 bases from J, with 10 bases between. Germline assignment: CDR1 SNHLY and CDR2 FYNNEI. The CDR3 has 13 residues. The CDR3 region has the DNA TGTGCCAGCAGTGCTATCCCCAACTACGAGCAGTACTTC. Amino acids: CASSAIPNYEQYF.

The chain joins TRBV28 to TRBJ1-1; 8 nucleotides agree with TRBD1. The length of the CDR3 is 15 residues. V lost 5 bases to trimming and J lost 2 bases; unmatched junction nucleotides: 7. Germline-derived CDR1 and CDR2 are MDHEN and SYDVKM. CDR3 DNA: TGTGCCAGCAGTGCCGGGGACAGGCACAACACTGAAGCTTTCTTT. This gives the protein CASSAGDRHNTEAFF.

The rearrangement uses TRBV19 and TRBJ1-4; D might be TRBD1 (5 bases). In germline, CDR1 is LNHDA, CDR2 SQIVND (reference sequence). The germline V and J ends were trimmed by 2 bases and 8 bases, with 12 bases remaining between them. The CDR3 runs 14 residues. CDR3 sequence (DNA): TGTGCCAGTAGTATAAGGGCAGGGAAGGAAAAACTGTTTTTT. Translated: CASSIRAGKEKLFF.

This clone was picked up a small number of times. V and J are TRBV7-8 and TRBJ1-2; no firm D call. CDR1 is SGHVS, CDR2 FQNEAQ, per germline. The V end lost 0 bases, the J end lost 4 bases, and 15 bases lay between the germline ends. The CDR3 is 16 residues long. CDR3 in DNA: TGTGCCAGCAGCTTAGCGCAGGCGACGGTCCTCTATGGCTACACCTTC. It yields the protein CASSLAQATVLYGYTF.

This sequence joins TRBV28 and TRBJ1-1; maybe TRBD1 (5 bases). V lost 3 bases and J lost 4, with 15 bases in between. In germline, CDR1 is MDHEN, CDR2 SYDVKM. The CDR3 sequence is 15 residues long. The chain's CDR3 is CASSFWSGRTTEAFF. In DNA form, the CDR3 reads TGTGCCAGCAGTTTTTGGTCAGGGAGGACCACTGAAGCTTTCTTT.

V and J are TRBV5-1 and TRBJ2-7, with a weak D call TRBD1 (7 bases). This CDR3 comprises 13 residues. Trimming removed 3 bases from V and 3 bases from J, with 10 bases in between. Germline CDR1 reads SGHRS; CDR2 reads YFSETQ. The CDR3 DNA reads TGCGCCAGCAGCTCCCAGGGGGGCTACGAGCAGTACTTC. It codes for CASSSQGGYEQYF.

J is TRBJ1-4 and V is TRBV4-3; D gene unclear. Per germline, CDR1 LGHNA and CDR2 YSLEER. There are 15 residues in the CDR3. Between the trimmed V and J ends, which lost 4 bases and 0 bases, there was a span of 9 bases. CDR3 loop: CASSRSRSTNEKLFF. CDR3 nucleotide sequence: TGCGCCAGCAGCCGAAGTCGATCAACTAATGAAAAACTGTTTTTT.

In its sample, this clone was seen a few times. J is TRBJ1-6 and V is TRBV5-4; D ambiguous. The germline CDR1 and CDR2 sequences are SGHNT and YYREEE (reference sequence). CDR3 length equals 14 residues. The V end lost 10 bases, the J end lost 0 bases, and 11 bases lay between the germline ends. CDR3 coding DNA: TGTGCCTCGAGGCGGAGCTCCTATAATTCACCCCTCCACTTT. As protein: CASRRSSYNSPLHF.

The rearrangement links TRBV18 to TRBJ2-1; perhaps TRBD2 as D (5 bases). This CDR3 contains 14 residues. Deletions cut 6 bases from V and 6 bases from J, with 15 bases between. CDR1 and CDR2 (germline): KGHSH, LQKENI. This CDR3 is CASSPVSEGNEQFF. CDR3 DNA sequence: TGTGCCAGCTCCCCCGTTAGTGAGGGCAATGAGCAGTTCTTC.

This clone was seen more than once but under ten times. J is TRBJ2-7 and V is TRBV11-2; 12 nucleotides align to TRBD2. CDR1 is SGHAT, CDR2 FQNNGV, per germline. This CDR3 is 16 amino acids long. V trimming: 5 bases; J trimming: 2 bases; junction bases outside the gene matches: 7. The CDR3 sequence is CASSPRTSGATYEQYF. CDR3 DNA sequence: TGTGCCAGCAGCCCTCGGACTAGCGGGGCTACCTACGAGCAGTACTTC. Based on the CDR3 plus reference TRBV11-2 and TRBJ2-7, the full variable domain is EAGVAQSPRYKIIEKRQSVAFWCNPISGHATLYWYQQILGQGPKLLIQFQNNGVVDDSQLPKDRFSAERLKGVDSTLKIQPAKLEDSAVYLCASSPRTSGATYEQYFGPGTRLTVT.

The V and J genes are TRBV5-1 and TRBJ1-4, with 7 positions matching TRBD1. The CDR3 spans 14 residues. The V and J ends lost 4 bases and 5 bases, in that order; junction bases with no gene match: 5. Germline CDR1 reads SGHRS; CDR2 reads YFSETQ. Here the CDR3 DNA reads TGCGCCAGCAGCCGGACAGGAAACAATGAAAAACTGTTTTTT. This gives the protein CASSRTGNNEKLFF.

This clone has a handful of counts. The chain recombines TRBV13 with TRBJ2-7; 10 nucleotides match TRBD2. Germline V gene lookup returns CDR1 PRHDT and CDR2 FYEKMQ (reference sequence). The length of the CDR3 is 17 residues. V shed 5 bases and J 2 bases; nucleotides not matched to a gene: 12. The CDR3 nucleotides read TGTGCCAGCAGCACAACTAGACTAGCGGGCCGTGCCTACGAGCAGTACTTC. Its protein product is CASSTTRLAGRAYEQYF.

The chain combines TRBV4-1 with TRBJ2-1, with D unresolved. CDR3 length equals 16 residues. Germline loops: CDR1 MGHRA, CDR2 YSYEKL. V lost 0 bases, J lost 1 base, and 10 bases lay in between. CDR3 sequence reads: CASSQDPDPSYNEQFF. CDR3 sequence (DNA): TGCGCCAGCAGCCAAGATCCCGACCCGTCCTACAATGAGCAGTTCTTC.

V and J are TRBV28 and TRBJ1-2, with a weak D call TRBD1 (5 bases). The V gene lost 7 bases and the J gene lost 8 bases, with 14 bases spanning the gap. Germline CDR1 reads MDHEN; CDR2 reads SYDVKM. The CDR3 length is 12 residues. The CDR3 loop reads CASTGYRIGYTF. The CDR3 nucleotides are TGTGCCAGCACCGGATACAGGATCGGCTACACCTTC.

This clone was found once. The chain uses TRBV10-3 and TRBJ2-5; no clear D gene. The V gene's germline CDR1 is ENHRY and CDR2 SYGVKD. The CDR3 has 11 residues. V lost 8 bases to trimming and J lost 0 bases, with 4 bases between them. CDR3 loop: CAISYQETQYF. The CDR3 DNA is TGTGCCATCTCTTACCAAGAGACCCAGTACTTC.

The chain combines TRBV2 with TRBJ2-3, with 14 positions matching TRBD2. Germline values: CDR1 SNHLY, CDR2 FYNNEI. V shed 7 bases, J shed 4 bases, and the junction held 4 bases outside the gene matches. CDR3 length: 15 residues. The CDR3 loop is CASMGTSGGADTQYF. The CDR3 DNA reads as TGTGCCAGCATGGGGACTAGCGGGGGCGCAGATACGCAGTATTTT.

This sequence joins TRBV27 and TRBJ2-5, with D maybe TRBD1 (8 bases). The CDR3 spans 13 residues. The V gene lost 5 bases and the J gene lost 5 bases, with 12 bases spanning the gap. Germline loops: CDR1 MNHEY, CDR2 SMNVEV (reference sequence). The CDR3 spells CASSIQGGETQYF. The CDR3, as DNA: TGTGCCAGCAGTATACAGGGGGGGGAGACCCAGTACTTC.

This sequence joins TRBV9 and TRBJ1-1; D is possibly TRBD1 (5 bases). Trimming took 0 bases from V and 1 from J, leaving 10 bases between them. CDR3 length: 15 amino acids. Germline assignment: CDR1 SGDLS and CDR2 YYNGEE. This chain's CDR3 is CASSVGGGPNTEAFF. The CDR3 nucleotides read TGTGCCAGCAGCGTAGGGGGCGGGCCGAACACTGAAGCTTTCTTT.

This clone has a single count. The CDR3 coding sequence is TGTGCCAGCAACTTGGGAGGTTCGGGCACTGAAGCTTTCTTT. It yields the protein CASNLGGSGTEAFF. The chain links TRBV11-2 to TRBJ1-1; D is unclear. The CDR3 runs to 14 residues. Per the germline V gene, CDR1 is SGHAT and CDR2 is FQNNGV. With 7 bases removed from V and 4 bases from J, the gap between germline ends came to 16 bases.

The V and J genes are TRBV29-1 and TRBJ1-1, with 11 bases aligning to TRBD1. The CDR3 runs 11 residues. Germline CDR1 and CDR2: SQVTM and ANQGSEA. The CDR3 is CGTGGFTEAFF. The CDR3 nucleotides are TGCGGGACAGGGGGATTCACTGAAGCTTTCTTT.

The chain combines TRBV5-1 with TRBJ2-3; no clear D gene. The V end was cut by 4 bases, the J end by 6 bases, with 9 bases between. CDR1 is SGHRS and CDR2 is YFSETQ in the germline V gene. This CDR3 is 12 amino acids long. CDR3 nucleotide sequence: TGCGCCAGCAGCGACCCCTCGGATACGCAGTATTTT. Protein: CASSDPSDTQYF.

This rearrangement joins TRBV6-5 to TRBJ1-6; D might be TRBD1 (5 bases). CDR3 length: 15 amino acids. Per germline, CDR1 MNHEY and CDR2 SVGAGI. The V end was cut by 0 bases, the J end by 9 bases, with 12 bases between. In DNA form, the CDR3 reads TGTGCCAGCAGTTACTCGATAGGGGATGGTTCACCCCTCCACTTT. This codes for CASSYSIGDGSPLHF.

This rearrangement joins TRBV4-1 to TRBJ1-2; possibly TRBD1 for D (6 bases). The CDR3 has 18 amino acids. In germline, CDR1 is MGHRA, CDR2 YSYEKL. Trimming cost V 1 base and J 8 bases, with 26 bases left between them. CDR3 protein: CASSQGFGTRALGGGYTF. The CDR3 DNA sequence: TGCGCCAGCAGCCAAGGATTCGGGACGCGCGCACTAGGGGGGGGCTACACCTTC.

This clone was found once. The chain recombines TRBV19 with TRBJ2-7, with 7 nucleotides matching TRBD1. The CDR3 is made up of 11 amino acids. CDR1 LNHDA and CDR2 SQIVND come from the germline V gene (reference sequence). J gave up 5 bases and V 6 bases, and 1 base lay outside the gene matches. The CDR3 is CASSDRDEQYF. Written as DNA, the CDR3 is TGTGCCAGTAGCGACAGGGACGAGCAGTACTTC.